This entry concerns a single T cell receptor beta chain. The antigen is unknown. After extraction with the RNeasy kit, about 0.45 to 1 ug of the RNA was reverse transcribed using random hexamers. By means of immunoSEQ multiplex PCR, TCR beta CDR3 spanning 54 Vbeta and 13 Jbeta underwent amplification. One entry per CDR3 protein results from TCRdb running MiXCR on the immunoSEQ multiplex PCR reads. The sample holds 150,000 to 200,000 distinct CDR3 sequences, 80% to 95% seen once. The CDR3 runs to 13 residues. Germline values: CDR1 KGHSH, CDR2 LQKENI. The V end was cut by 3 bases, the J end by 5 bases, with 7 bases between. The sample is drawn from a study of CD8 T cells in Susac syndrome. Regarding the study as a whole: The authors acknowledged that the study's TCR sequencing and HLA analysis involved relatively few individuals.

Controls matched for age and sex were healthy donors. Negative isolation yielded the CD8+ and CD4+ T cells, while FACS enriched the TEMRA cells. Source material: CD4+ T cells from PBMCs. The chain employs TRBV18 and TRBJ1-4; D call uncertain. This clonotype originated in a human donor in good health. The CDR3: CASSPLRNEKLFF. For the CDR3, the DNA is TGTGCCAGCTCACCCTTGAGGAATGAAAAACTGTTTTTT.